A selection of T cell receptor beta chains follows, all from one sample in a study of blood T cell repertoires in COVID-19. The assay was immunoSEQ multiplex PCR, and TCRdb's table has in-frame clones only and misses some. The profile covers about 140,000 clones, with over 70% appearing a single time and roughly 10% taken by the ten largest. The sequenced sample consisted of PBMCs or T cells enriched from blood (not recorded which). The receptors come from a man between 60 and 75 years old who had recovered from COVID-19. Both conserved end residues are part of each CDR3. Each record gives: CDR3 protein, CDR3 DNA, V gene, CDR3 length, clone size, J gene, D gene. D genes are given only for firm matches. For some rows the clone size is stated as once, few or many, or as a class when expanded; others skip it.

cdr3_aa: CASSREGSGANVLTF
cdr3_nt: TGTGCCAGCAGCAGGGAGGGCTCTGGGGCCAACGTCCTGACTTTC
v_call: TRBV5-4
cdr3_length: 15
clone_size: -
j_call: TRBJ2-6
d_call: TRBD2

cdr3_aa: CASSLDGRGQETQYF
cdr3_nt: TGCGCCAGCAGCTTGGACGGCAGGGGGCAAGAGACCCAGTACTTC
v_call: TRBV5-1
cdr3_length: 15
clone_size: -
j_call: TRBJ2-5
d_call: TRBD1

cdr3_aa: CASSESRVSFYGGYTF
cdr3_nt: TGTGCCAGCAGTGAGAGCAGGGTTTCGTTTTACGGTGGCTACACCTTC
v_call: TRBV6-1
cdr3_length: 16
clone_size: -
j_call: TRBJ1-2
d_call: -

cdr3_aa: CASSDPGQGSYEQYF
cdr3_nt: TGCGCCAGCAGTGACCCGGGACAGGGGTCCTACGAGCAGTACTTC
v_call: TRBV10-1
cdr3_length: 15
clone_size: -
j_call: TRBJ2-7
d_call: TRBD1

cdr3_aa: CASSLASGVAYEQYF
cdr3_nt: TGCGCCAGCAGCTTGGCTAGCGGGGTAGCCTACGAGCAGTACTTC
v_call: TRBV5-1
cdr3_length: 15
clone_size: once
j_call: TRBJ2-7
d_call: TRBD2

cdr3_aa: CASSVLSSGNTIYF
cdr3_nt: TGTGCCAGCAGCGTATTGAGCTCTGGAAACACCATATATTTT
v_call: TRBV9
cdr3_length: 14
clone_size: -
j_call: TRBJ1-3
d_call: -

cdr3_aa: CASSLPGSGTDTQYF
cdr3_nt: TGTGCCAGCAGCTTACCGGGGAGCGGCACAGATACGCAGTATTTT
v_call: TRBV5-4
cdr3_length: 15
clone_size: -
j_call: TRBJ2-3
d_call: -

cdr3_aa: CASSADGLRGEKLFF
cdr3_nt: TGTGCCAGCAGCGCCGACGGGCTCCGCGGGGAAAAACTGTTTTTT
v_call: TRBV28
cdr3_length: 15
clone_size: -
j_call: TRBJ1-4
d_call: -

cdr3_aa: CASSYGVETDTQYF
cdr3_nt: TGCGCCAGCAGCTACGGGGTGGAAACAGATACGCAGTATTTT
v_call: TRBV5-1
cdr3_length: 14
clone_size: few
j_call: TRBJ2-3
d_call: -

cdr3_aa: CASRTGTNTDTQYF
cdr3_nt: TGCGCCAGCAGGACCGGGACTAACACAGATACGCAGTATTTT
v_call: TRBV5-1
cdr3_length: 14
clone_size: -
j_call: TRBJ2-3
d_call: TRBD2

cdr3_aa: CASSRRHPTYNEQFF
cdr3_nt: TGTGCCAGCAGCCGAAGACACCCTACTTACAATGAGCAGTTCTTC
v_call: TRBV28
cdr3_length: 15
clone_size: -
j_call: TRBJ2-1
d_call: -

cdr3_aa: CASSIRGSYEQYF
cdr3_nt: TGTGCCAGCAGCATACGGGGTTCCTACGAGCAGTACTTC
v_call: TRBV7-9
cdr3_length: 13
clone_size: -
j_call: TRBJ2-7
d_call: -

cdr3_aa: CASSEERGRGTEAFF
cdr3_nt: TGCGCCAGCAGCGAGGAGCGAGGCCGTGGCACTGAAGCTTTCTTT
v_call: TRBV5-1
cdr3_length: 15
clone_size: -
j_call: TRBJ1-1
d_call: -

cdr3_aa: CASRRNNEKLFF
cdr3_nt: TGTGCCAGCAGGAGAAATAATGAAAAACTGTTTTTT
v_call: TRBV2
cdr3_length: 12
clone_size: once
j_call: TRBJ1-4
d_call: -

cdr3_aa: CASSPGLAYDTDTQYF
cdr3_nt: TGCGCCAGCAGCCCCGGACTAGCGTATGACACAGATACGCAGTATTTT
v_call: TRBV5-1
cdr3_length: 16
clone_size: -
j_call: TRBJ2-3
d_call: TRBD2

cdr3_aa: CASSLGARTGNGYTF
cdr3_nt: TGTGCCAGCAGCTTAGGAGCCCGTACGGGGAATGGCTACACCTTC
v_call: TRBV7-6
cdr3_length: 15
clone_size: -
j_call: TRBJ1-2
d_call: -

cdr3_aa: CASSTTGTLQHF
cdr3_nt: TGTGCCAGCAGTACCACCGGGACACTCCAGCATTTT
v_call: TRBV28
cdr3_length: 12
clone_size: -
j_call: TRBJ1-5
d_call: -

cdr3_aa: CATAAWTGPNYGYTF
cdr3_nt: TGTGCCACCGCCGCGTGGACAGGCCCTAACTATGGCTACACCTTC
v_call: TRBV2
cdr3_length: 15
clone_size: -
j_call: TRBJ1-2
d_call: TRBD1

cdr3_aa: CASSKDRAIQETQYF
cdr3_nt: TGTGCCAGCTCAAAGGACAGGGCGATTCAAGAGACCCAGTACTTC
v_call: TRBV18
cdr3_length: 15
clone_size: -
j_call: TRBJ2-5
d_call: TRBD1

cdr3_aa: CASSLGGGLTDTQYF
cdr3_nt: TGTGCCAGCAGCTTGGGGGGAGGTCTGACTGATACGCAGTATTTT
v_call: TRBV5-4
cdr3_length: 15
clone_size: -
j_call: TRBJ2-3
d_call: -

cdr3_aa: CASSLSGTSESYTF
cdr3_nt: TGTGCCAGCAGTTTAAGCGGGACAAGCGAAAGCTACACCTTC
v_call: TRBV28
cdr3_length: 14
clone_size: -
j_call: TRBJ1-2
d_call: -

cdr3_aa: CASSQGPGQGHFAFF
cdr3_nt: TGCGCCAGCAGCCAGGGGCCGGGACAGGGTCATTTTGCTTTCTTT
v_call: TRBV4-1
cdr3_length: 15
clone_size: -
j_call: TRBJ1-1
d_call: TRBD1

cdr3_aa: CASSLTGLAGEGEQYF
cdr3_nt: TGTGCCAGCAGTTTAACGGGACTAGCGGGAGAGGGGGAGCAGTACTTC
v_call: TRBV28
cdr3_length: 16
clone_size: -
j_call: TRBJ2-7
d_call: TRBD2

cdr3_aa: CATGGRQTNEKLFF
cdr3_nt: TGTGCCACAGGGGGAAGACAGACTAATGAAAAACTGTTTTTT
v_call: TRBV19
cdr3_length: 14
clone_size: -
j_call: TRBJ1-4
d_call: TRBD1

cdr3_aa: CASSDTGRVYGYTF
cdr3_nt: TGTGCCAGCAGTGATACCGGGAGGGTATATGGCTACACCTTC
v_call: TRBV6-1
cdr3_length: 14
clone_size: -
j_call: TRBJ1-2
d_call: -

cdr3_aa: CASSESSGVVDTQYF
cdr3_nt: TGCGCCAGCAGTGAGTCTAGCGGGGTGGTAGATACGCAGTATTTT
v_call: TRBV10-1
cdr3_length: 15
clone_size: -
j_call: TRBJ2-3
d_call: TRBD2

cdr3_aa: CASSLRPTGSSYNEQFF
cdr3_nt: TGCGCCAGCAGCTTACGGCCCACAGGGAGCTCCTACAATGAGCAGTTCTTC
v_call: TRBV5-1
cdr3_length: 17
clone_size: -
j_call: TRBJ2-1
d_call: -

cdr3_aa: CASSQSRSGELFF
cdr3_nt: TGTGCCAGCAGCCAATCTAGGTCCGGGGAGCTGTTTTTT
v_call: TRBV3-1/TRBV3-2
cdr3_length: 13
clone_size: -
j_call: TRBJ2-2
d_call: -

cdr3_aa: CASTLAGPRETQYF
cdr3_nt: TGTGCCAGCACCCTGGCAGGCCCCAGAGAGACCCAGTACTTC
v_call: TRBV28
cdr3_length: 14
clone_size: -
j_call: TRBJ2-5
d_call: -

cdr3_aa: CASSGGTRYEQFF
cdr3_nt: TGTGCCAGCAGCGGCGGGACCCGTTATGAGCAGTTCTTC
v_call: TRBV5-6
cdr3_length: 13
clone_size: -
j_call: TRBJ2-1
d_call: -

cdr3_aa: CASSSGASGSYEQFF
cdr3_nt: TGTGCCAGCAGCTCGGGGGCTAGCGGGAGCTATGAGCAGTTCTTC
v_call: TRBV9
cdr3_length: 15
clone_size: -
j_call: TRBJ2-1
d_call: TRBD2

cdr3_aa: CASSPLPGYGYTF
cdr3_nt: TGTGCCAGCAGCCCACTCCCGGGCTATGGCTACACCTTC
v_call: TRBV3-1/TRBV3-2
cdr3_length: 13
clone_size: -
j_call: TRBJ1-2
d_call: -

cdr3_aa: CASSLFHGELFF
cdr3_nt: TGTGCCAGCAGTTTATTCCACGGGGAGCTGTTTTTT
v_call: TRBV28
cdr3_length: 12
clone_size: -
j_call: TRBJ2-2
d_call: -

cdr3_aa: CASSQESGSNQPQHF
cdr3_nt: TGCGCCAGCAGCCAAGAATCAGGGTCCAATCAGCCCCAGCATTTT
v_call: TRBV4-1
cdr3_length: 15
clone_size: -
j_call: TRBJ1-5
d_call: -

cdr3_aa: CASSVAQGYGEKLFF
cdr3_nt: TGTGCCAGCAGCGTTGCCCAGGGTTATGGTGAAAAACTGTTTTTT
v_call: TRBV9
cdr3_length: 15
clone_size: -
j_call: TRBJ1-4
d_call: -

cdr3_aa: CASSTQTGRGYEQYF
cdr3_nt: TGTGCCAGCAGCACCCAGACAGGTCGAGGCTACGAGCAGTACTTC
v_call: TRBV5-4
cdr3_length: 15
clone_size: -
j_call: TRBJ2-7
d_call: -